This T cell receptor (beta chain) was observed in a study of blood T cell repertoires in COVID-19. Study background: The study drew acute and convalescent COVID-19 samples from the United States, Italy and Spain. PBMCs, B-cell-depleted T cells, or T cells were the source of the cDNA or gDNA that made up the material.

This clone was recorded only once. CDR3 length: 13 residues. Germline assignment: CDR1 LNHDA and CDR2 SQIVND (reference sequence). V gave up 10 bases and J gave up 6 bases; unmatched junction bases: 9. In the original analysis: Reference gene primer amplification gave nucleated cell count estimates. The protocol was immunoSEQ multiplex PCR, while the TCRdb copy is restricted to in-frame clones and leaves out a portion. V and J calls and clone size are as listed in that table; D and trimming were resolved from the DNA. The data contain hundreds of thousands of clones, about nine tenths of them singletons.

The specimen sequenced was peripheral blood. The chain combines TRBV19 with TRBJ1-5; 7 nucleotides match TRBD1. The receptor's source is a young man with active or convalescent COVID-19. CDR3 residues: CAISQGKGQPQHF. In nucleotides, the CDR3 is TGTGCCATATCACAGGGGAAAGGTCAGCCCCAGCATTTT.